Following are 18 T cell receptor beta chains from one sample sequenced in a study of lymphopenia after photon versus proton radiotherapy. Generated by immunoSEQ multiplex PCR, the TCRdb table keeps only in-frame clones and is missing some. Of some 70,000 clones in the sample, approximately 87% were seen once. Sample: peripheral blood, taken from a patient treated with proton-based radiotherapy. The origin of the receptors is a man aged 80 or over with esophageal cancer.

By sample share, this clone is medium-sized. The rearrangement links TRBV5-6 to TRBJ1-1; 8 bases line up with TRBD1. The J segment lost 1 base and the V segment lost 1 base, leaving 3 bases of the junction unmatched. Germline CDR1 is SGHDT and CDR2 is YYEEEE. This CDR3 has 15 amino acids. The CDR3 DNA is TGTGCCAGCAGCTTGAGGGGGACAGGGAACACTGAAGCTTTCTTT. Translated: CASSLRGTGNTEAFF. Variable domain in full (rest from reference TRBV5-6 and TRBJ1-1): DAGVTQSPTHLIKTRGQQVTLRCSPKSGHDTVSWYQQALGQGPQFIFQYYEEEERQRGNFPDRFSGHQFPNYSSELNVNALLLGDSALYLCASSLRGTGNTEAFFGQGTRLTVV.

The rearrangement links TRBV9 to TRBJ1-6; 10 bases are shared with TRBD1. In germline, CDR1 is SGDLS, CDR2 YYNGEE. Germline trimming cut 6 bases from V and 9 bases from J; bases unmatched to any gene: 6. The length of the CDR3 is 14 residues. The CDR3 loop is CASNEDRGSSPLHF. The CDR3 DNA reads as TGTGCCAGCAACGAGGACAGGGGGAGTTCACCCCTCCACTTT.

The V call is TRBV5-1, the J call TRBJ2-3; D is perhaps TRBD1 or TRBD2 (5 bases each). The germline V gene encodes CDR1 SGHRS and CDR2 YFSETQ. The V and J ends lost 0 bases and 2 bases respectively, with 10 bases between them. The CDR3 is 15 amino acids. The CDR3 DNA reads TGCGCCAGCAGCTTGGTAGGGACCCTCACAGATACGCAGTATTTT. Amino acid sequence: CASSLVGTLTDTQYF. The variable domain in full, with the rest retrieved from reference TRBV5-1 and TRBJ2-3, is KAGVTQTPRYLIKTRGQQVTLSCSPISGHRSVSWYQQTPGQGLQFLFEYFSETQRNKGNFPGRFSGRQFSNSRSEMNVSTLELGDSALYLCASSLVGTLTDTQYFGPGTRLTVL.

The chain combines TRBV20-1 with TRBJ2-7; D call uncertain. Germline CDR1 and CDR2: DFQATT and SNEGSKA (reference sequence). V lost 6 bases and J lost 4, with 7 bases in between. There are 10 residues in the CDR3. In nucleotides, the CDR3 is TGCAGTGCGGGGAATTACGAGCAGTACTTC. It translates to CSAGNYEQYF.

This CDR3 reads CASSYGQGSYEQYF. The DNA of the CDR3 is TGTGCCAGCAGTTACGGGCAGGGATCCTACGAGCAGTACTTC. This rearrangement joins TRBV6-5 to TRBJ2-7, with TRBD1 as a possible D gene (5 bases). CDR3 length: 14 amino acids. Deletions cut 2 bases from V and 1 base from J, with 9 bases between. CDR1 and CDR2 (germline): MNHEY, SVGAGI.

The chain combines TRBV30 with TRBJ2-1, with TRBD1 matching over 12 bases. The ends lost 2 bases at V and 15 bases at J; junction bases unmatched: 2. The CDR3 consists of 11 residues. Germline CDR1 reads GTSNPN; CDR2 reads SVGIG (reference sequence). The chain's CDR3 is CAWSRDRGPFF. CDR3 coding DNA: TGTGCCTGGAGTCGGGACAGGGGGCCGTTCTTC. Using reference TRBV30 and TRBJ2-1 for the parts outside the CDR3, the full variable domain is SQTIHQWPATLVQPVGSPLSLECTVEGTSNPNLYWYRQAAGRGLQLLFYSVGIGQISSEVPQNLSASRPQDRQFILSSKKLLLSDSGFYLCAWSRDRGPFFGPGTRLTVL.

J is TRBJ2-3 and V is TRBV4-3, with D maybe TRBD2 (5 bases). This CDR3 contains 18 residues. Germline assignment: CDR1 LGHNA and CDR2 YSLEER. Trimming left V 1 base short and J 5 bases short, with 22 bases between. CDR3 loop: CASSQVYAGAGGKDTQYF. CDR3 DNA: TGCGCCAGCAGCCAAGTGTATGCGGGTGCGGGTGGAAAAGATACGCAGTATTTT.

V gene TRBV6-1 combines with J gene TRBJ2-3; 11 bases align to TRBD2. This CDR3 comprises 16 residues. The junction had 4 bases not matched to a gene; V was cut back by 3 bases and J by 2 bases. From germline, CDR1 is MNHNS and CDR2 SASEGT. The CDR3 region is CASSEISGGATDTQYF. CDR3 nucleotides: TGTGCCAGCAGTGAGATTAGCGGGGGGGCCACAGATACGCAGTATTTT.

The genes are TRBV5-1 and TRBJ2-3, with D perhaps TRBD2 (6 bases). V was pared by 0 bases and J by 0 bases, with 11 bases between. Per the germline V gene, CDR1 is SGHRS and CDR2 is YFSETQ. The CDR3 is made up of 16 amino acids. The CDR3 reads CASSLEGRPSTDTQYF. The DNA for the CDR3 is TGCGCCAGCAGCTTGGAGGGGAGGCCTAGCACAGATACGCAGTATTTT.

This rearrangement joins TRBV4-3 to TRBJ1-3; no reliable D call. CDR1 and CDR2 from the germline V gene are LGHNA and YSLEER. The germline V and J ends were trimmed by 0 bases and 0 bases, with 9 bases remaining between them. The CDR3 extends over 16 amino acids. The CDR3, as DNA: TGCGCCAGCAGCCAAGATCTGGAGATCTCTGGAAACACCATATATTTT. This gives the protein CASSQDLEISGNTIYF.

J is TRBJ1-4 and V is TRBV5-6; no firm D call. The V and J ends lost 0 bases and 4 bases respectively, with 10 bases between them. Germline V gene sequence: CDR1 SGHDT, CDR2 YYEEEE. This CDR3 contains 15 residues. This chain's CDR3 is CASSLGTRSNEKLFF. The CDR3 DNA is TGTGCCAGCAGCTTGGGGACCCGTAGTAATGAAAAACTGTTTTTT.

The chain uses TRBV11-1 and TRBJ2-5; a weak D match, TRBD1 (6 bases). Germline V CDR1 and CDR2: SGHAT, FQDESV (reference sequence). This CDR3 spans 14 amino acids. Deletions cut 6 bases from V and 4 bases from J, with 15 bases between. The CDR3 DNA follows: TGTGCCAGCAGTCGAGACAGAGGGGGAGAGACCCAGTACTTC. This encodes CASSRDRGGETQYF.

This chain links TRBV30 with TRBJ2-1; 11 nucleotides align to TRBD2. The V and J ends lost 5 bases and 0 bases, in that order; junction bases with no gene match: 6. CDR3 size: 16 residues. Germline lookup yields CDR1 GTSNPN and CDR2 SVGIG (reference sequence). For the CDR3, the DNA is TGTGCCTGGGCCCGAGGACTAGCGGGCTCCTACAATGAGCAGTTCTTC. Protein product: CAWARGLAGSYNEQFF.

This chain uses TRBV7-6 with TRBJ1-3; D is uncertain. CDR1 and CDR2 from the germline V gene are SGHVS and FNYEAQ. Deletions cut 5 bases from V and 1 base from J, with 9 bases between. CDR3 size: 14 residues. The CDR3 DNA sequence: TGTGCCAGCAGCCACCCGGGGTCTGGAAACACCATATATTTT. This codes for CASSHPGSGNTIYF. Using reference TRBV7-6 and TRBJ1-3 for the parts outside the CDR3, the full variable domain is GAGVSQSPRYKVTKRGQDVALRCDPISGHVSLYWYRQALGQGPEFLTYFNYEAQQDKSGLPNDRFSAERPEGSISTLTIQRTEQRDSAMYRCASSHPGSGNTIYFGEGSWLTVV.

The chain uses TRBV7-9 and TRBJ1-2; D remains unclear. Germline V gene lookup returns CDR1 SEHNR and CDR2 FQNEAQ (reference sequence). CDR3 length: 13 amino acids. Trimming left V 2 bases short and J 4 bases short, with 8 bases between. As DNA, the CDR3 is TGTGCCAGCAGCTTAAGGTCAGGCTATGGCTACACCTTC. Translation gives CASSLRSGYGYTF.

The chain combines TRBV6-6 with TRBJ1-5; D unclear. Trimming took 2 bases from V and 3 from J, leaving 8 bases between them. The CDR3 extends over 14 amino acids. Per the germline V gene, CDR1 is MNHNY and CDR2 is SVGAGI (reference sequence). The CDR3 loop reads CASSYMGVNQPQHF. The CDR3 DNA is TGTGCCAGCAGTTACATGGGAGTCAATCAGCCCCAGCATTTT.

The chain is built from TRBV9 and TRBJ2-7; no definite D call. The CDR3 length is 15 residues. Trimming removed 0 bases from V and 6 bases from J, with 16 bases in between. Germline values: CDR1 SGDLS, CDR2 YYNGEE. The CDR3: CASSVGHTDRFEQYF. The CDR3 region has the DNA TGTGCCAGCAGCGTAGGCCATACCGATAGGTTCGAGCAGTACTTC.

The chain employs TRBV15 and TRBJ2-7; D may match TRBD1 or TRBD2 (6 bases each). This CDR3 is built from 14 residues. CDR1 and CDR2 (germline): LNHNV, YYDKDF (reference sequence). Between the trimmed V and J ends, which lost 1 base and 2 bases, there was a span of 9 bases. The CDR3 reads CATSRAGAPYEQYF. The CDR3 DNA reads as TGTGCCACCAGCAGAGCGGGGGCCCCCTACGAGCAGTACTTC.